This T cell receptor (beta chain) was obtained from a study of blood T cell repertoires in COVID-19 (dated by TCRdb to between 2020 and 2021). Looking at the study overall: Collaborator samples came from the United States, Italy and Spain and covered acute and convalescent phases of COVID-19. The material from the prospective study consisted of cDNA or gDNA derived from T cells, B-cell-depleted T cells, or PBMCs. The repertoires were released in a freely available public database meant as a resource for research on the immune response to SARS-CoV-2. Deeply sampled blood TCRbeta repertoires from subjects exposed to, actively infected with, or recovered from COVID-19 were included in the dataset. Samples came from the ongoing ImmuneRACE study (first 160 participants) plus 1,254 subjects from 6 global collaborators. Where available, HLA class I and class II types were obtained from metadata supplied by the sample provider rather than from assay-based typing. A de-identified subject ID, COVID-19 status, age in years and sex were almost always included in the sample metadata. The investigation overall reported the following: How much clinical and demographic metadata was included differed by source and by participant, and the metadata was provided uncurated.

Enrolling through a virtual design, the prospective study's participants ranged in age from roughly 18 to 95 years and lived across some 22 United States geographic areas. In the prospective study, cohorts were assigned on the basis of participant-reported clinical history obtained from a screening survey and a study questionnaire. ImmuneRACE Cohort 3 recovered participants were defined by two consecutive negative NP/OP PCR tests, healthcare professional clearance, or symptom resolution. In the prospective study, whole blood, serum and a nasopharyngeal or oropharyngeal swab were collected from each participant by mobile phlebotomists. Prospective study participants could optionally give additional blood draws and questionnaires over a 2-month period. Before DNA extraction, prospective study blood samples were shipped either frozen or at room temperature. TCRbeta CDR3 regions were amplified from genomic DNA using the immunoSEQ Assay, a bias-controlled multiplex PCR. For the original study's pipeline: The number of nucleated cells in each sample was estimated by amplification of reference gene primers within the assay. Sequence reads were collapsed and filtered to measure the absolute abundance of every unique TCRbeta CDR3 rearrangement. For each sample, productive Simpson clonality was calculated as the square root of Simpson's diversity index over productive rearrangements. TCRdb's version of the immuneACCESS table is confined to in-frame rearrangements and falls short of the full clone set. An unresolved V gene accounts for under half of the shortfall where checked; the remainder is of unknown origin. V, J and clone size derive from that table, while D and trimming were established from the DNA sequence. The sample table lists approximately 300,000 clones, roughly 85% of them with a count of one. About 6% of the sample rests with the top ten.

From the germline V gene (reference sequence), CDR1 is SGHNT and CDR2 is YYREEE. Spanning cysteine to phenylalanine, the CDR3 consists of 17 amino acids. Only the CDR3 part of the read is kept: 51 bases, read in frame from the first base. V lost 0 bases and J lost 4 bases, and the count of bases not matched to a germline gene is 3. This clone was found once. Its antigen remains undetermined. The sample holds no much larger clone one base away, and base qualities are not on file. Sequencing was carried out using PBMCs or T cells enriched from blood (not recorded which). The sequence was collected from a woman in her thirties who had recovered from COVID-19. The chain uses TRBV5-4 and TRBJ2-3; TRBD2 matches 15 bases in the middle. The CDR3: CASSLVGLAGGSDTQYF. The DNA reads as follows: TGTGCCAGCAGCTTGGTGGGACTAGCGGGGGGATCAGATACGCAGTATTTT.